A selection of T cell receptor beta chains follows, all from one sample in a study of T cell responses to AZD1222 COVID-19 vaccine. Sequenced by immunoSEQ multiplex PCR; TCRdb stores in-frame clones only, minus some. The data contain around 180,000 clones, more than 80% of them singletons. Sample: peripheral blood, taken on day 0 of AZD1222 vaccination. The receptors come from an adult in good health. Both conserved end residues are part of each CDR3. A D gene is named only where the DNA matches it firmly. Size values are once, few and many counts, or a class for expanded clones, and some rows have none.

v_call: TRBV21-1
d_call: NA
clone_size: NA
j_call: TRBJ2-7
cdr3_nt: TGTGCCAGCAGCGAGCCTATGGGGCTAGCGGGGTCGAGCTCCTACGAGCAGTACTTC
cdr3_aa: CASSEPMGLAGSSSYEQYF

v_call: TRBV6-5
d_call: TRBD2
clone_size: few
j_call: TRBJ2-7
cdr3_nt: TGTGCCAGCAGAGAGCGGGGTCCTTACGAGCAGTACTTC
cdr3_aa: CASRERGPYEQYF

v_call: TRBV3-1/TRBV3-2
d_call: TRBD1
clone_size: NA
j_call: TRBJ1-2
cdr3_nt: TGTGCCAGCAGCCCCGCCTCCGGGACAGGGGTGTATGGCTACACCTTC
cdr3_aa: CASSPASGTGVYGYTF

v_call: TRBV5-4
d_call: TRBD1
clone_size: NA
j_call: TRBJ1-4
cdr3_nt: TGTGCCAGCAGCTCGGGACAGGGTAATGAAAAACTGTTTTTT
cdr3_aa: CASSSGQGNEKLFF

v_call: TRBV9
d_call: NA
clone_size: NA
j_call: TRBJ2-2
cdr3_nt: TGTGCCAGCAGCGTAGATCAGGGGCCCCCAGGCACCGGGGAGCTGTTTTTT
cdr3_aa: CASSVDQGPPGTGELFF

v_call: TRBV12-2
d_call: NA
clone_size: NA
j_call: TRBJ2-1
cdr3_nt: TGTGCAAGTCGCTCCGACGGACTAGCGGGAGCCCTGGAGCAGTTCTTC
cdr3_aa: CASRSDGLAGALEQFF

v_call: TRBV28
d_call: NA
clone_size: NA
j_call: TRBJ1-3
cdr3_nt: TGTGCCAGCAGTTTACGCCCAGGCCTCTCTGGAAACACCATATATTTT
cdr3_aa: CASSLRPGLSGNTIYF

v_call: TRBV10-1
d_call: TRBD1
clone_size: NA
j_call: TRBJ1-2
cdr3_nt: TGCGCCAGCAGGGCAGGGGGCAACTATGGCTACACCTTC
cdr3_aa: CASRAGGNYGYTF

v_call: TRBV5-8
d_call: NA
clone_size: NA
j_call: TRBJ1-5
cdr3_nt: TGTGCCAGCAGCTTGGTGTTTGGATGGGGGGCGAATCAGCCCCAGCATTTT
cdr3_aa: CASSLVFGWGANQPQHF

v_call: TRBV6-2/TRBV6-3
d_call: TRBD2
clone_size: NA
j_call: TRBJ2-6
cdr3_nt: TGTGCCAGCAGTTACTCGATAGTCCTCCGTCTAGCGGCCTCTGGGGCCAACGTCCTGACTTTC
cdr3_aa: CASSYSIVLRLAASGANVLTF

v_call: TRBV7-2
d_call: NA
clone_size: once
j_call: TRBJ2-3
cdr3_nt: TGTGCCAGCAGCTTAAGGAGGGGGCGAGATACGCAGTATTTT
cdr3_aa: CASSLRRGRDTQYF

v_call: TRBV6-5
d_call: NA
clone_size: NA
j_call: TRBJ2-1
cdr3_nt: TGTGCCAGCAGTTTCCCGAGGGGAGACGAGCAGTTCTTC
cdr3_aa: CASSFPRGDEQFF

v_call: TRBV29-1
d_call: TRBD1
clone_size: NA
j_call: TRBJ1-2
cdr3_nt: TGCAGCGTCAGGGGGCAGAGTGGCTACACCTTC
cdr3_aa: CSVRGQSGYTF

v_call: TRBV19
d_call: NA
clone_size: once
j_call: TRBJ1-4
cdr3_nt: TGTGCCAGTATGGGGCGGCAAACTAATGAAAAACTGTTTTTT
cdr3_aa: CASMGRQTNEKLFF

v_call: TRBV14
d_call: NA
clone_size: NA
j_call: TRBJ2-2
cdr3_nt: TGTGCCAGCAGCCTCGCGACAGCCTCGAACACCGGGGAGCTGTTTTTT
cdr3_aa: CASSLATASNTGELFF

v_call: TRBV28
d_call: TRBD1
clone_size: NA
j_call: TRBJ1-4
cdr3_nt: TGTGCCAGCAGTCCCCCCAGGGGGTCGGCAACTAATGAAAAACTGTTTTTT
cdr3_aa: CASSPPRGSATNEKLFF

v_call: TRBV18
d_call: NA
clone_size: NA
j_call: TRBJ1-4
cdr3_nt: TGTGCCAGCTCACCAATCAGGGAGGCTAATGAAAAACTGTTTTTT
cdr3_aa: CASSPIREANEKLFF

v_call: TRBV6-5
d_call: NA
clone_size: NA
j_call: TRBJ1-2
cdr3_nt: TGTGCCAGCAGTTCGACTACAGGGATTGGCTACACCTTC
cdr3_aa: CASSSTTGIGYTF

v_call: TRBV6-1
d_call: TRBD1
clone_size: NA
j_call: TRBJ2-7
cdr3_nt: TGTGCCAGCAGTGAGGTCCAGGGGGCCACCTACGAGCAGTACTTC
cdr3_aa: CASSEVQGATYEQYF

v_call: TRBV18
d_call: NA
clone_size: NA
j_call: TRBJ2-5
cdr3_nt: TGTGCCACCAAACGAGGGGCAGGCGGACAAGAGACCCAGTACTTC
cdr3_aa: CATKRGAGGQETQYF

v_call: TRBV18
d_call: TRBD1
clone_size: NA
j_call: TRBJ1-2
cdr3_nt: TGTGCCAGCTCAGAGGACAGGGACTATGGCTACACCTTC
cdr3_aa: CASSEDRDYGYTF

v_call: TRBV28
d_call: TRBD2
clone_size: NA
j_call: TRBJ2-7
cdr3_nt: TGTGCCAGCAGTTCAGCGGGAGGGCCCTACGAGCAGTACTTC
cdr3_aa: CASSSAGGPYEQYF

v_call: TRBV5-4
d_call: NA
clone_size: NA
j_call: TRBJ2-3
cdr3_nt: TGTGCCAGCATGACCGGGAGCGGGAGCACAGATACGCAGTATTTT
cdr3_aa: CASMTGSGSTDTQYF

v_call: TRBV6-6
d_call: TRBD1
clone_size: NA
j_call: TRBJ2-7
cdr3_nt: TGTGCCAGCAGTTACTACGGGGACAGGGAGTACGAGCAGTACTTC
cdr3_aa: CASSYYGDREYEQYF

v_call: TRBV7-6
d_call: TRBD1
clone_size: NA
j_call: TRBJ1-5
cdr3_nt: TGTGCCAGCAGCGGGGACAGGGCTCAGCCCCAGCATTTT
cdr3_aa: CASSGDRAQPQHF

v_call: TRBV7-6
d_call: TRBD2
clone_size: NA
j_call: TRBJ2-7
cdr3_nt: TGTGCCAGCAGCTTAGAGGGTAGCGGGAGCTACGAGCAGTACTTC
cdr3_aa: CASSLEGSGSYEQYF

v_call: TRBV30
d_call: NA
clone_size: NA
j_call: TRBJ2-7
cdr3_nt: TGTGCCTGGGGGGGCTCCTACGAGCAGTACTTC
cdr3_aa: CAWGGSYEQYF

v_call: TRBV19
d_call: NA
clone_size: NA
j_call: TRBJ1-6
cdr3_nt: TGTGCCAGTAGTATTCCTAATTCACCCCTCCACTTT
cdr3_aa: CASSIPNSPLHF

v_call: TRBV7-2
d_call: TRBD1
clone_size: NA
j_call: TRBJ1-2
cdr3_nt: TGTGCCGGCTCGGGACAGGGGGGCTCAAACTATGGCTACACCTTC
cdr3_aa: CAGSGQGGSNYGYTF

v_call: TRBV28
d_call: NA
clone_size: NA
j_call: TRBJ1-2
cdr3_nt: TGTGCCAGCAGTTTACGCAGTGCCAGGTATGGCTACACCTTC
cdr3_aa: CASSLRSARYGYTF

v_call: TRBV2
d_call: TRBD2
clone_size: NA
j_call: TRBJ2-3
cdr3_nt: TGTGCCAGCGCTACTAGCGGGGGCGGGAATACGCAGTATTTT
cdr3_aa: CASATSGGGNTQYF

v_call: TRBV13
d_call: TRBD1
clone_size: NA
j_call: TRBJ1-2
cdr3_nt: TGTGCCAGCAGCTTCCAACAGGGGGTAGAGGGCTACACCTTC
cdr3_aa: CASSFQQGVEGYTF

v_call: TRBV9
d_call: NA
clone_size: NA
j_call: TRBJ2-2
cdr3_nt: TGTGCCAGCAGCGTACGAGGAACCGGAAACACCGGGGAGCTGTTTTTT
cdr3_aa: CASSVRGTGNTGELFF

v_call: TRBV15
d_call: NA
clone_size: NA
j_call: TRBJ1-5
cdr3_nt: TGTGCCACCAGCAGACGTATAGGCGCCACCAAACAGCCCCAGCATTTT
cdr3_aa: CATSRRIGATKQPQHF

v_call: TRBV2
d_call: TRBD2
clone_size: once
j_call: TRBJ2-7
cdr3_nt: TGTGCCAGCAGTGTCGGGGGGGCCCAAGGGGAGCAGTACTTC
cdr3_aa: CASSVGGAQGEQYF

v_call: TRBV2
d_call: NA
clone_size: NA
j_call: TRBJ2-1
cdr3_nt: TGTGCCAGCAGTGAATCAGAGGGCTCCTACAATGAGCAGTTCTTC
cdr3_aa: CASSESEGSYNEQFF

v_call: TRBV19
d_call: NA
clone_size: NA
j_call: TRBJ2-5
cdr3_nt: TGTGCCAGTAGCCAGCCGGGGCAGGGGGAGACCCAGTACTTC
cdr3_aa: CASSQPGQGETQYF

v_call: TRBV6-5
d_call: NA
clone_size: NA
j_call: TRBJ2-7
cdr3_nt: TGTGCCAGCAACCTCCGACCTACGAGCTCCTACGAGCAGTACTTC
cdr3_aa: CASNLRPTSSYEQYF

v_call: TRBV5-1
d_call: NA
clone_size: NA
j_call: TRBJ2-5
cdr3_nt: TGCGCCAGCAGCTTAGGTGGGACGGGAGAGCAGGAGACCCAGTACTTC
cdr3_aa: CASSLGGTGEQETQYF

v_call: TRBV18
d_call: NA
clone_size: NA
j_call: TRBJ2-7
cdr3_nt: TGTGCCAGCTCACTAGCCATCGGGACGGCAGCCTTCTACGAGCAGTACTTC
cdr3_aa: CASSLAIGTAAFYEQYF

v_call: TRBV19
d_call: NA
clone_size: NA
j_call: TRBJ2-7
cdr3_nt: TGTGCCTCACTGCCAACTCCGAGCTCCTACGAGCAGTACTTC
cdr3_aa: CASLPTPSSYEQYF

v_call: TRBV18
d_call: TRBD1
clone_size: NA
j_call: TRBJ2-7
cdr3_nt: TGTGCCAGCTCACCGACACTGGGCCGGACAGGGGCTAAGGAGCAGTACTTC
cdr3_aa: CASSPTLGRTGAKEQYF

v_call: TRBV29-1
d_call: TRBD2
clone_size: NA
j_call: TRBJ2-1
cdr3_nt: TGCAGCGGAGGGACTACCTACGGACCTGGTGAGCAGTTCTTC
cdr3_aa: CSGGTTYGPGEQFF

v_call: TRBV7-2
d_call: NA
clone_size: NA
j_call: TRBJ1-1
cdr3_nt: TGTGCCAGCAGCTCAACAGAGAACACTGAAGCTTTCTTT
cdr3_aa: CASSSTENTEAFF

v_call: TRBV11-1
d_call: TRBD1
clone_size: NA
j_call: TRBJ2-5
cdr3_nt: TGTGCCAGCAGCTGGGGGACAGGGAGGGAAGAGACCCAGTACTTC
cdr3_aa: CASSWGTGREETQYF

v_call: TRBV29-1
d_call: NA
clone_size: NA
j_call: TRBJ1-2
cdr3_nt: TGCAGCGTTGGGGTCGCCAGCTACACCTTC
cdr3_aa: CSVGVASYTF

v_call: TRBV28
d_call: TRBD1
clone_size: once
j_call: TRBJ1-5
cdr3_nt: TGTGCCAGCCAAACACAGGGGGCGTATCAGCCCCAGCATTTT
cdr3_aa: CASQTQGAYQPQHF

v_call: TRBV28
d_call: NA
clone_size: NA
j_call: TRBJ1-2
cdr3_nt: TGCGCCAGCACCGCAGGAACGGAACATGGCTACACCTTC
cdr3_aa: CASTAGTEHGYTF

v_call: TRBV5-6
d_call: NA
clone_size: NA
j_call: TRBJ1-1
cdr3_nt: TGTGCCAGCAGCTTGGTGGGGGCCAGGGACACTGAAGCTTTCTTT
cdr3_aa: CASSLVGARDTEAFF

v_call: TRBV3-1/TRBV3-2
d_call: NA
clone_size: NA
j_call: TRBJ1-1
cdr3_nt: TGTGCCAGCACCCCGGATATGATTAGGGCTGAAGCTTTCTTT
cdr3_aa: CASTPDMIRAEAFF

v_call: TRBV19
d_call: NA
clone_size: NA
j_call: TRBJ1-5
cdr3_nt: TGTGCCAGTAGTAACAGGGAAGGGAGGAGTCAGCCCCAGCATTTT
cdr3_aa: CASSNREGRSQPQHF

v_call: TRBV6-5
d_call: NA
clone_size: NA
j_call: TRBJ2-6
cdr3_nt: TGTGCCAGCGCCCAGGGTTGGTCTGGGGCCAACGTCCTGACTTTC
cdr3_aa: CASAQGWSGANVLTF

v_call: TRBV4-2
d_call: TRBD1
clone_size: NA
j_call: TRBJ1-2
cdr3_nt: TGTGCCAGCAGCCAAGCGGGACAGGGTAGCTATGGCTACACCTTC
cdr3_aa: CASSQAGQGSYGYTF

v_call: TRBV3-1/TRBV3-2
d_call: TRBD1
clone_size: once
j_call: TRBJ1-5
cdr3_nt: TGTGCCAGCAGCCGGAACAGGGGCGATCAGCCCCAGCATTTT
cdr3_aa: CASSRNRGDQPQHF

v_call: TRBV27
d_call: TRBD2
clone_size: once
j_call: TRBJ2-1
cdr3_nt: TGTGCCAGCAGTTTACAGGGCGGGAGGGCCCGGAATGAGCAGTTCTTC
cdr3_aa: CASSLQGGRARNEQFF